This TCR beta chain was captured in a study of blood T cell repertoires in COVID-19. Self-reported history from a screening survey and questionnaire set each donor's cohort. The CDR3 loop spans 11 amino acids. Germline CDR1 reads MDHEN; CDR2 reads SYDVKM. V lost 5 bases and J 8 bases, leaving 6 bases between the germline ends. The protocol was immunoSEQ multiplex PCR, while the TCRdb copy is restricted to in-frame clones and leaves out a portion. The sample records about 160,000 clones, approximately 87% being singletons. A word on this clone: The same CDR3 can be traced to other DNA sequences in this sample.

The origin of this receptor is a woman aged 45-60 years who had recovered from COVID-19. The sequencing input was PBMCs or T cells enriched from blood (not recorded which). This sequence joins TRBV28 and TRBJ1-4, with D unresolved. CDR3 amino acids: CASSDREKLFF. DNA of the CDR3: TGTGCCAGCAGTGATCGGGAAAAACTGTTTTTT.